This T cell receptor beta chain originates from a study of graft-versus-host responses after intestinal transplantation. The method was immunoSEQ multiplex PCR; TCRdb's version includes in-frame clones alone and lacks a portion of them. The data contain tens of thousands of clones, 94% of them singletons. V shed 7 bases and J 5 bases; nucleotides not matched to a gene: 11. Germline-derived CDR1 and CDR2 are MDHEN and SYDVKM. The CDR3 has 16 amino acids. This rearrangement joins TRBV28 to TRBJ2-3; TRBD2 matches at 11 bases. The receptor was isolated from a human patient who received an intestinal transplant, so some T cells may come from the graft donor. The sample here was PBMCs, taken 156 days after intestinal transplant. CDR3 DNA sequence: TGTGCCAGCACTTCGACGCTAGCGGGAGGTAAAGATACGCAGTATTTT. Translating gives CASTSTLAGGKDTQYF.